Listed below are T cell receptor beta chains from one sample, sequenced in a study of OX40 agonist ivuxolimab in advanced cancers. Only in-frame clones appear in the TCRdb table, and some are missing; sequencing was by immunoSEQ multiplex PCR. The sample yields about 62,000 clones, 70% to 80% seen once. Sequencing was performed on CD4+ or CD8+ T cells sorted from blood, taken in a trial of the OX40 agonist ivuxolimab. These receptors were collected from an adult with an advanced solid tumor such as melanoma, head and neck, liver or kidney cancer. The CDR3 runs from the conserved cysteine through the conserved F or W. Each record gives: clone size, V gene, J gene, D gene, CDR3 DNA, CDR3 protein. The D gene is left open where the match is weak. The size of a clone is reported for some rows only, either as once, few or many, or as a class for expanded clones.

>.|TRBV4-3|TRBJ1-2|.
TGCGCCAGCAGCCAAGAAAGGGGGTCTGTCGGTGGCTACACCTTC
CASSQERGSVGGYTF
>.|TRBV27|TRBJ2-1|.
TGTGCCAGCAGTTTTTCTATGCCTCTAATAAAGTACAATGAGCAGTTCTTC
CASSFSMPLIKYNEQFF
>few|TRBV7-8|TRBJ2-5|.
TGTGCCAGCAGCCCCATAGGACTACAAGAGACCCAGTACTTC
CASSPIGLQETQYF
>.|TRBV4-1|TRBJ1-6|.
TGCGCCAGCAGCCTCCAACTAACAGGGAAAACATATAATTCACCCCTCCACTTT
CASSLQLTGKTYNSPLHF
>.|TRBV19|TRBJ2-3|TRBD2
TGTGCCAGTAGTGAGACTAGCGGGAGAGATACGCAGTATTTT
CASSETSGRDTQYF
>.|TRBV6-5|TRBJ1-1|.
TGTGCCAGCAGTTACGTCGGGGGGGGAGACACTGAAGCTTTCTTT
CASSYVGGGDTEAFF
>.|TRBV4-3|TRBJ2-1|.
TGCGCCAGCAGCCAAGAAGGACGGGGGCTCTACAATGAGCAGTTCTTC
CASSQEGRGLYNEQFF
>.|TRBV27|TRBJ1-1|.
TGTGCCAGCAGTTTTACTTCCTTAGGGAGCGGGGCTTTCTTT
CASSFTSLGSGAFF
>.|TRBV7-9|TRBJ2-7|.
TGTGCCAGCAGCTCCACCTACGAGCAGTACTTC
CASSSTYEQYF
>.|TRBV2|TRBJ2-1|TRBD1
TGTGCCAGCAGTATAGGGACAGGGGGTTCGGTCTTC
CASSIGTGGSVF
>once|TRBV5-5|TRBJ1-5|.
TGTGCCAGCAGCTTGATCTGGGATGGGCCCCAGCATTTT
CASSLIWDGPQHF
>.|TRBV15|TRBJ1-5|TRBD1
TGTGCCACCAGCAGAGGGGGGACAGGGATTAATCAGCCCCAGCATTTT
CATSRGGTGINQPQHF
>.|TRBV11-2|TRBJ2-7|.
TGTGCCAGCAGCTCATCCGGGATGGGGTACTACGAGCAGTACTTC
CASSSSGMGYYEQYF
>.|TRBV9|TRBJ2-3|TRBD2
TGTGCCAGCAGCGTCTCGGGACTAGCGGGCGGGAGTACAGATACGCAGTATTTT
CASSVSGLAGGSTDTQYF
>.|TRBV7-2|TRBJ1-2|.
TGTGCCAGCAGCTTCGAGCCGCAGGGTAACTATGGCTACACCTTC
CASSFEPQGNYGYTF
>.|TRBV6-5|TRBJ2-1|.
TGTGCCAGCAGCCCGGGACGCCAAGCAGATGAGCAGTTCTTC
CASSPGRQADEQFF
>.|TRBV5-1|TRBJ2-2|.
TGCGCCAGCAGCTTGGCTGGGTCCCCCGGGGAGCTGTTTTTT
CASSLAGSPGELFF
>.|TRBV25-1|TRBJ2-6|.
TGTGCCAGCAGTGCTCTATCAACTGGACAAAGTCGGGCCAACGTCCTGACTTTC
CASSALSTGQSRANVLTF
>.|TRBV25-1|TRBJ2-1|TRBD1
TGTGCCAGCAGTGAACGTCCTGGGCGGACAGGGTCCAATGAGCAGTTCTTC
CASSERPGRTGSNEQFF
>once|TRBV6-4|TRBJ2-1|.
TGTGCCAGCACTCCGGACGGCAATTCCTACAATGAGCAGTTCTTC
CASTPDGNSYNEQFF
>few|TRBV7-6|TRBJ2-7|.
TGTGCCAGCAGCTTAGCGTCGTACGGGGAGCAGTACTTC
CASSLASYGEQYF
>medium-sized|TRBV7-9|TRBJ1-2|.
TGTGCCAGCAGCTCGCAAGGAGAGCCAGGTGGCTACACCTTC
CASSSQGEPGGYTF
>.|TRBV13|TRBJ1-2|TRBD1
TGTGCCAGCAGCGACCTAGGGGGCGACTACACCTTC
CASSDLGGDYTF
>once|TRBV6-5|TRBJ2-7|TRBD2
TGTGCCAGCATAGGGGGACTAGTCCGGCGCGAGCAGTACTTC
CASIGGLVRREQYF
>.|TRBV7-3|TRBJ2-1|TRBD2
TGTGCCAGCAGCTTCTCCATAGCGGGGGGGCCCGCAAATGAGCAGTTCTTC
CASSFSIAGGPANEQFF